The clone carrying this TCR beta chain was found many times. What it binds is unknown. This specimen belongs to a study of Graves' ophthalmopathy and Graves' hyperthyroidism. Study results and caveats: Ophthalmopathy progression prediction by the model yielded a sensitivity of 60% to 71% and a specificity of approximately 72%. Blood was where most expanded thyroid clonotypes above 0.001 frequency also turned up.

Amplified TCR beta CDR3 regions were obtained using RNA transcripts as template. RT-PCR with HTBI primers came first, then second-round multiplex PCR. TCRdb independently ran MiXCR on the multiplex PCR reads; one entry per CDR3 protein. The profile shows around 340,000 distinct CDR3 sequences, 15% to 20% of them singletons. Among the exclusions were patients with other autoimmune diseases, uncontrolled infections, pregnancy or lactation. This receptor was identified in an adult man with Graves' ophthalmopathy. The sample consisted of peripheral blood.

The CDR3 reads CASSLEGQGKTQYF. The CDR3 coding sequence is TGTGCCAGCAGCTTGGAGGGACAGGGGAAGACCCAGTACTTC. The rearrangement joins TRBV5-4 to TRBJ2-5, with 10 bases that match TRBD1. V was clipped by 0 bases and J by 6 bases; unmatched bases: 2. Germline V CDR1 and CDR2: SGHNT, YYREEE (reference sequence). The CDR3 runs to 14 residues.